The 28 T cell receptor beta chains listed next were all sequenced from one sample in a study of breast tumors, draining lymph nodes, adjacent tissues (dated by TCRdb to the mid-2010s). Lymph node samples were obtained from the axillary draining lymph nodes of breast cancer patients. Library prep was done by multiplex PCR. The instrument given in TCRdb is Illumina HiSeq 2000. TCRdb reprocessed the public reads (quality trimming at Q25 with fastp, clone calling with MiXCR) and kept in-frame beta chains. All rows with the same CDR3 protein become a single entry with the most common DNA and genes. The sample contains approximately 190,000 distinct CDR3 sequences, approximately 30% of them found a single time. The ten largest make up 4.3% of the sample. Sequencing used axillary lymph node tissue. These receptors all stem from a female donor with breast cancer. Some clones in this sample may be carry-over from other donors' samples.

Details on this clonotype: The missing conserved phenylalanine or tryptophan at the end of this CDR3 makes a read error likely. CDR3 in DNA: TGTGCCAGCAGTTCAGAGGGACAGGGACTAGCGGGAGTCGGGGATACGCAGTATCTT. Translating it yields CASSSEGQGLAGVGDTQYL. This chain links TRBV10-3 with TRBJ2-3; TRBD2 matches 14 bases. Per germline, CDR1 ENHRY and CDR2 SYGVKD. This CDR3 contains 19 residues.

With respect to this clonotype: A read error may explain this, as a much larger clone is one base away. The chain is built from TRBV5-8 and TRBJ1-2, with D perhaps TRBD1 (5 bases). The CDR3 length is 14 residues. Trimming stripped 0 bases from V and 8 bases from J, with 14 bases between. Germline V gene data show CDR1 as SGHTS and CDR2 as YDEGEE. For the CDR3, the DNA is TGTGCCAGCAGCTTGGGGACAACGGATTCGGGCTACACCTTC. Amino acids: CASSLGTTDSGYTF.

In regard to this clonotype: A much larger clone lies a single base off, so this may be a read error. The chain recombines TRBV9 with TRBJ2-1; TRBD2 might be the D (9 bases). Germline values: CDR1 SGDLS, CDR2 YYNGEE. This CDR3 has 13 amino acids. CDR3 protein: CASTSGTGNGQFF. CDR3 in DNA: TGTGCCAGCACTAGCGGGACAGGTAATGGGCAGTTCTTC.

This clonotype has ten or more counts. The gene calls are TRBV20-1 and TRBJ2-1, with a tentative D call TRBD2 (6 bases). This CDR3 is built from 14 residues. Trimming cost V 1 base and J 6 bases, with 13 bases left between them. Germline CDR1 reads DFQATT; CDR2 reads SNEGSKA (reference sequence). CDR3 coding DNA: TGCAGTGCTAGAGCCCCCGGGGGACTCAATGAGCAGTTCTTC. It codes for CSARAPGGLNEQFF.

Notes on this clonotype: This sequence may be a read error, since a much larger clone differs from it by one base. The chain has TRBV20-1 and TRBJ1-5; 9 bases fit TRBD1. This CDR3 is built from 17 residues. Per the germline V gene, CDR1 is DFQATT and CDR2 is SNEGSKA (reference sequence). In DNA, the CDR3 is TGCAGTACTAGGAAGGCGTTCCGGGACAGGGAAAATCAGCCCCAGCATTTT. It encodes CSTRKAFRDRENQPQHF.

This clonotype was seen at least ten times. The rearrangement links TRBV15 to TRBJ1-2; D is unclear. The CDR3 has 14 amino acids. Germline V lookup: CDR1 LNHNV, CDR2 YYDKDF (reference sequence). V was cut by 0 bases and J by 2 bases, with 7 bases left in between. CDR3 amino acids: CATSRDNLNYGYTF. Here the CDR3 DNA reads TGTGCCACCAGCAGAGACAATTTAAACTATGGCTACACCTTC.

A few counts support this clonotype. Given a much more abundant clone one base away, this may be a read error. This chain links TRBV5-6 with TRBJ1-4; D unresolved. The CDR3 is 15 residues long. The germline CDR1 and CDR2 sequences are SGHDT and YYEEEE. Trimming pared 4 bases from V and 2 bases from J, leaving 12 bases between. The CDR3 bases are TGTGCCAGCAGCGCGAGGAGGGCTACTAATGAAAAACTGTTTTTT. Protein sequence: CASSARRATNEKLFF.

There are many counts of this clonotype. This chain joins TRBV3-2 and TRBJ1-4; the D call of TRBD1 is as the table states it, not checked on the DNA. TRBV3-2 is assigned pseudogene status. The CDR3 extends over 16 amino acids. The CDR3 region is CASSPPRPSVDEKLFF. CDR3 coding DNA: TGTGCCAGCAGCCCGCCCCGTCCCTCCGTGGATGAAAAACTGTTTTTT.

This clonotype showed up many times. CDR3 in amino acids: CASSSSGTQYF. The CDR3 nucleotides read TGTGCCAGCAGCTCTTCGGGGACCCAGTACTTC. The chain uses TRBV2 and TRBJ2-5; D gene ambiguous. The germline V and J ends were trimmed by 6 bases and 7 bases, with 9 bases remaining between them. The V gene's germline CDR1 is SNHLY and CDR2 FYNNEI. The CDR3 contains 11 residues.

This clonotype was recorded many times. The chain combines TRBV18 with TRBJ2-7; 8 nucleotides match TRBD1. Germline loops: CDR1 KGHSH, CDR2 LQKENI. This CDR3 spans 15 amino acids. V shed 3 bases and J 4 bases; nucleotides not matched to a gene: 8. CDR3 loop: CASSPGTGSLYEQYF. The CDR3 DNA reads as TGTGCCAGCTCACCGGGGACAGGCAGCCTTTACGAGCAGTACTTC.

This clonotype was recorded at least ten times. The gene calls are TRBV4-1 and TRBJ2-7, with TRBD2 identical over 7 bases. Germline V gene lookup returns CDR1 MGHRA and CDR2 YSYEKL. J was trimmed by 2 bases and V by 4 bases; bases with no gene match: 8. The CDR3 covers 15 residues. The CDR3 sequence is CASSRLALPPYEQYF. As DNA, the CDR3 is TGCGCCAGCAGCCGACTAGCCTTACCCCCCTACGAGCAGTACTTC.

This clonotype was counted at least ten times. This chain links TRBV5-6 with TRBJ2-5, with D possibly matching TRBD1 (7 bases). Germline CDR1 is SGHDT and CDR2 is YYEEEE. There are 15 residues in the CDR3. V gave up 0 bases and J gave up 2 bases, with 11 bases separating them. CDR3 amino acids: CASSLARGAQETQYF. As DNA, the CDR3 is TGTGCCAGCAGCTTGGCCAGGGGGGCACAAGAGACCCAGTACTTC.

This clonotype was counted many times. J is TRBJ2-1 and V is TRBV20-1; the match to TRBD2 covers 14 bases. V was clipped by 6 bases and J by 8 bases; unmatched bases: 12. The germline gives CDR1 DFQATT, CDR2 SNEGSKA (reference sequence). CDR3 size: 16 residues. The CDR3, as DNA: TGCAGTGCCGCTGGACTAGCGGGGGGAAGGGATCATGAGCAGTTCTTC. This encodes CSAAGLAGGRDHEQFF.

This clonotype came up many times. The V gene is TRBV6-2 or TRBV6-3, the J gene TRBJ1-2; 7 bases align to TRBD1. The CDR3 extends over 14 amino acids. Per germline, CDR1 MNHEY and CDR2 SVGEGT. V shed 1 base, J shed 2 bases, and the junction held 1 base outside the gene matches. The CDR3 nucleotides read TGTGCCAGCAGTTACTTGACAGGGAACTATGGCTACACCTTC. Translating it yields CASSYLTGNYGYTF.

V usage is TRBV2 and J usage is TRBJ2-5, with 8 bases fitting TRBD1. The germline V gene encodes CDR1 SNHLY and CDR2 FYNNEI. The J segment lost 5 bases and the V segment lost 4 bases, leaving 9 bases of the junction unmatched. The CDR3 has 15 amino acids. CDR3 nucleotides: TGTGCCAGCAGTGGACAGGGGAGGACCGGGGAGACCCAGTACTTC. It specifies CASSGQGRTGETQYF.

This clonotype was counted a few times. The V and J genes are TRBV28 and TRBJ2-1; 14 positions match TRBD2. This CDR3 has 19 amino acids. Germline V CDR1 and CDR2: MDHEN, SYDVKM. V shed 6 bases and J 3 bases; nucleotides not matched to a gene: 13. The DNA of the CDR3 is TGTGCCAGCAGCCCTCTCGGACTAGCGGGAGGCTCCCGCTACAATGAGCAGTTCTTC. Its translation: CASSPLGLAGGSRYNEQFF. Complete variable domain (other parts from reference TRBV28 and TRBJ2-1): DVKVTQSSRYLVKRTGEKVFLECVQDMDHENMFWYRQDPGLGLRLIYFSYDVKMKEKGDIPEGYSVSREKKERFSLILESASTNQTSMYLCASSPLGLAGGSRYNEQFFGPGTRLTVL.

This clonotype was counted ten times or more. This chain connects TRBV12-3 or TRBV12-4 to TRBJ2-7, with 12 bases identical to TRBD1. The CDR3 spans 16 residues. J lost 7 bases, V lost 7 bases, and 14 bases had no gene match. In DNA form, the CDR3 reads TGTGCCAGCACCGAATACCGGGGACAGGGGGCAGGGGAGCAGTACTTC. Encoded protein: CASTEYRGQGAGEQYF.

This clonotype was seen ten or more times. V and J are TRBV7-2 and TRBJ1-2, with 7 bases fitting TRBD1. Germline loops: CDR1 SGHTA, CDR2 FQGNSA. J lost 6 bases, V lost 4 bases, and 2 bases had no gene match. This CDR3 has 12 amino acids. CDR3 DNA: TGTGCCAGCAGCTCTGACAGGGATGGCTACACCTTC. As protein: CASSSDRDGYTF.

The table lists this clonotype with many counts. The chain uses TRBV6-5 and TRBJ2-2; perhaps TRBD2 as D (5 bases). With 4 bases removed from V and 7 bases from J, the gap between germline ends came to 13 bases. This CDR3 has 14 amino acids. CDR1 is MNHEY, CDR2 SVGAGI, per germline. CDR3 in DNA: TGTGCCAGCAGTTGGTTCGGACGGGGCGGGGAGCTGTTTTTT. Amino acids: CASSWFGRGGELFF.

This clonotype was seen repeatedly, ten times or more. The chain is built from TRBV18 and TRBJ2-7, with D unresolved. This CDR3 has 13 amino acids. The germline CDR1 and CDR2 sequences are KGHSH and LQKENI. With 3 bases removed from V and 2 bases from J, the gap between germline ends came to 8 bases. CDR3 in amino acids: CASSPDGTYEQYF. CDR3 DNA sequence: TGTGCCAGCTCACCCGACGGAACCTACGAGCAGTACTTC.

This clonotype was observed at least ten times. V gene TRBV20-1 combines with J gene TRBJ2-7, with D possibly being TRBD1 (5 bases). The CDR3 sequence is 12 residues long. Per the germline V gene, CDR1 is DFQATT and CDR2 is SNEGSKA (reference sequence). Trimming stripped 3 bases from V and 0 bases from J, with 6 bases between. Here the CDR3 reads CSARTVSYEQYF. As DNA, the CDR3 is TGCAGTGCTAGGACAGTCTCCTACGAGCAGTACTTC.

Many counts were recorded for this clonotype. The rearrangement links TRBV4-2 to TRBJ2-7; TRBD2 matches 7 bases. The CDR3 contains 16 residues. The germline gives CDR1 LGHNA, CDR2 YNFKEQ. Trimming took 1 base from V and 5 from J; bases not matched to a gene: 11. The CDR3 sequence: CASSQAGLVGLDEQYF. The DNA for the CDR3 is TGTGCCAGCAGCCAAGCAGGACTAGTGGGTCTCGACGAGCAGTACTTC.

Details on this clonotype: Here the CDR3 omits its conserved ending phenylalanine or tryptophan, so a read error is the likely source. This sequence joins TRBV30 and TRBJ2-5, with TRBD2 matching over 8 bases. The CDR3 sequence is 14 residues long. In germline, CDR1 is GTSNPN, CDR2 SVGIG (reference sequence). The trim removed 3 bases at V and 5 bases at J, leaving 8 bases unmatched. The CDR3 region is CAWSPHGRGETQYL. CDR3 nucleotide sequence: TGTGCCTGGAGCCCCCACGGGAGGGGTGAGACCCAGTACCTC.

Comments on this clonotype: A much larger clone differs from this one at a single base, so this may be a read error. The chain is built from TRBV6-1 and TRBJ1-2; 8 positions agree with TRBD1. This CDR3 is 16 amino acids long. The junction had 4 bases not matched to a gene; V was cut back by 0 bases and J by 1 base. Germline V gives CDR1 MNHNS, CDR2 SASEGT. For the CDR3, the DNA is TGTGCCAGCAGTGAAGCTGCAGGGGGCCGTAACTATGGCTACACCTTC. As protein: CASSEAAGGRNYGYTF.

This clonotype was seen at least ten times. J is TRBJ2-5 and V is TRBV20-1, with 11 bases matching TRBD2. The germline CDR1 and CDR2 sequences are DFQATT and SNEGSKA (reference sequence). The CDR3 runs to 14 residues. Trimming cost V 0 bases and J 7 bases; bases outside gene matches: 4. CDR3 bases: TGCAGTGCTAGAGATAGCGGGGGGGGGCTGACCCAGTACTTC. This gives the protein CSARDSGGGLTQYF.

CDR3 sequence reads: CASSQGRPATNEKLFF. In DNA, the CDR3 is TGTGCCAGCTCCCAAGGACGGCCTGCAACTAATGAAAAACTGTTTTTT. The chain recombines TRBV18 with TRBJ1-4, with unresolved D. V shed 6 bases and J shed 0 bases, with 14 bases lying between them. The CDR3 totals 16 residues. Looked up from germline, CDR1 is KGHSH and CDR2 is LQKENI. Variable domain in full (rest from reference TRBV18 and TRBJ1-4): NAGVMQNPRHLVRRRGQEARLRCSPMKGHSHVYWYRQLPEEGLKFMVYLQKENIIDESGMPKERFSAEFPKEGPSILRIQQVVRGDSAAYFCASSQGRPATNEKLFFGSGTQLSVL.

This clonotype was seen a handful of times. A much more abundant neighbour one base away suggests this may be a read error. This chain connects TRBV6-5 to TRBJ1-4, with a tentative D call TRBD1 (6 bases). This CDR3 has 14 amino acids. Germline V gene lookup returns CDR1 MNHEY and CDR2 SVGAGI. The CDR3 DNA sequence: TGTGCCAGCAGGCCACAGGGTGAGGGTGAAAAACTGCTTTTT. It is translated as CASRPQGEGEKLLF.

This clonotype has a count of ten or more. The rearrangement uses TRBV5-1 and TRBJ2-3, with a possible D match to TRBD2 (6 bases). The CDR3 extends over 14 amino acids. V lost 3 bases to trimming and J lost 0 bases, with 8 bases between them. The germline gives CDR1 SGHRS, CDR2 YFSETQ. The CDR3 reads CASSSGRSTDTQYF. The CDR3 coding sequence is TGCGCCAGCAGCTCTGGGAGGAGCACAGATACGCAGTATTTT.